These T cell receptor beta chains were read from a single sample in a study of CD8 T cells in ankylosing spondylitis. TCRdb reanalysed the 5' RACE reads using MiXCR and keeps one entry per CDR3 protein. In the table there are a few hundred thousand distinct CDR3 sequences, roughly 20% of which are singletons. Sequences were obtained from blood, either unsorted or a sorted T cell fraction (not recorded which). The origin of the receptors is a female donor with ankylosing spondylitis or in good health (not recorded which). Both conserved end residues are part of each CDR3. D genes are given only for firm matches. Size is omitted from some rows. Given values are once, few, many or a class for expanded clones.

v_call	clone_size	j_call	d_call	cdr3_nt	cdr3_aa
TRBV19	few	TRBJ2-4	NA	TGTGCCAGTAGACAGGGCAGCATTCAGTACTTC	CASRQGSIQYF
TRBV5-1	many	TRBJ2-1	TRBD2	TGCGCCAGCAGCTTGGCACTAGCGGGAGGGAGCTCCTACAATGAGCAGTTCTTC	CASSLALAGGSSYNEQFF
TRBV20-1	few	TRBJ2-7	TRBD1	TGCAGTGCTAGAAATACCCGGACAGGGAGCTCCTACGAGCAGTACTTC	CSARNTRTGSSYEQYF
TRBV9	few	TRBJ2-6	TRBD1	TGTGCCAGCAGCGTAGGGACAGGGTGGTCTGGGGCCAACGTCCTGACTTTC	CASSVGTGWSGANVLTF
TRBV20-1	few	TRBJ2-7	NA	TGCAGTGCTAGAGATAGGGGGGAGGGCCCCTACGAGCAGTACTTC	CSARDRGEGPYEQYF
TRBV10-3	few	TRBJ2-1	NA	TGTGCCATCAGGTCGGTAGGGGCAAATGAGCAGTTCTTC	CAIRSVGANEQFF
TRBV5-8	NA	TRBJ1-5	NA	TGTGCCAGCAGCGTCGGACTGTCCAATCAGCCCCAGCATTTT	CASSVGLSNQPQHF
TRBV6-1	NA	TRBJ1-2	NA	TGTGCCAGCAGCTTGGGAGGGGCCTATGGCTACACCTTC	CASSLGGAYGYTF
TRBV4-3	few	TRBJ2-1	NA	TGCGCCAGCAGCCGAGGGACCAATAACAATGAGCAGTTCTTC	CASSRGTNNNEQFF
TRBV20-1	NA	TRBJ2-5	TRBD1	TGCAGTGCTCCCTCCCCGGGACAGTTTTGGAGAGAGACCCAGTACTTC	CSAPSPGQFWRETQYF
TRBV10-3	many	TRBJ2-1	NA	TGTGCCATCAGCGACAGTGACCTATACAATGAGCAGTTCTTC	CAISDSDLYNEQFF
TRBV10-1	NA	TRBJ2-7	TRBD1	TGCGCCAGCAGTGAGTCGAAGGGGGCCTTCTACGAGCAGTACTTC	CASSESKGAFYEQYF
TRBV7-9	NA	TRBJ2-3	NA	TGTGCCAGCAGCTTAGCGGGCTGGGATACGCAGTATTTT	CASSLAGWDTQYF
TRBV29-1	many	TRBJ2-1	NA	TGCAGCGTTGCGGAGTCGGCGGAGTTCTTC	CSVAESAEFF
TRBV5-6	many	TRBJ2-5	NA	TGTGCCAGCAGCGCGCAGGGGTGGAGGGAGACCCAGTACTTC	CASSAQGWRETQYF
TRBV30	many	TRBJ2-7	NA	TGTGCCTGGACCAAACGGGGGCTACCGGCGGGCGAGCAGTACTTC	CAWTKRGLPAGEQYF
TRBV6-6	NA	TRBJ1-4	NA	TGTGCCAGCCAAAAGTTTAATGAAAAACTGTTTTTT	CASQKFNEKLFF
TRBV20-1	NA	TRBJ2-1	NA	TGCAGTGCTAGAGATCAGTCCGGGGTTTTAAAGTTCAATGAGCAGTTCTTC	CSARDQSGVLKFNEQFF
TRBV29-1	many	TRBJ1-1	NA	TGCAGCGTTAGCTCGTCCGGTACAACTGAAGCTTTCTTT	CSVSSSGTTEAFF
TRBV19	few	TRBJ2-4	TRBD2	TGTGCCAGTTACCCAGGCGGGGGAGGCAAAAACATTCAGTACTTC	CASYPGGGGKNIQYF
TRBV12-3/TRBV12-4	many	TRBJ1-5	NA	TGTGCCAGCAGTCACAGGGTTGGCAATCAGCCCCAGCATTTT	CASSHRVGNQPQHF
TRBV6-2/TRBV6-3	few	TRBJ2-1	NA	TGTGCCAGCAGCCTACTGCCTCCCGGAAACAATGAGCAGTTCTTC	CASSLLPPGNNEQFF
TRBV6-9	NA	TRBJ2-7	NA	TGTGCCAGCGGCACGACAGTTTACGAGCAGTACTTC	CASGTTVYEQYF
TRBV4-2	NA	TRBJ1-2	NA	TGTGCCAGCAGCCAAGACCCCTGGGACCCCGGCTATGGCTACACCTTC	CASSQDPWDPGYGYTF
TRBV7-3	NA	TRBJ2-3	TRBD2	TGTGCCAGCAGCTTAAGCGGGAGAAACGGGGATACGCAGTATTTT	CASSLSGRNGDTQYF
TRBV9	few	TRBJ2-2	NA	TGTGCCAGCAGCGTTAGCGGATACACCGGGGAGCTGTTTTTT	CASSVSGYTGELFF
TRBV12-3/TRBV12-4	few	TRBJ1-4	TRBD1	TGTGCCAGCAGTCAGGGGGGAGTGGGTGAAAAACTGTTTTTT	CASSQGGVGEKLFF
TRBV7-9	few	TRBJ2-3	NA	TGTGCCAGCAGCCTCCTCTCTAGCACAGATACGCAGTATTTT	CASSLLSSTDTQYF
TRBV6-2/TRBV6-3	NA	TRBJ2-5	TRBD2	TGTGCCAGCAGAGCCGGGACTAGCCTTTCAGAGACCCAGTACTTC	CASRAGTSLSETQYF
TRBV12-3/TRBV12-4	NA	TRBJ2-7	NA	TGTGCCAGCAATACCGCCGGGACCGCCAGCTCCTACGAGCAGTACTTC	CASNTAGTASSYEQYF
TRBV6-2/TRBV6-3	NA	TRBJ2-1	NA	TGTGCCAGCAGTTACCTAAGGTCCCTCTCCTACAATGAGCAGTTCTTC	CASSYLRSLSYNEQFF
TRBV24-1	NA	TRBJ2-1	TRBD2	TGTGCCACCAGCGCTCGGGGACTAGAGCAGTTCTTC	CATSARGLEQFF
TRBV27	NA	TRBJ2-3	NA	TGTGCCAGCAGTCCCGCCCGGAGGGATACGCAGTATTTT	CASSPARRDTQYF
TRBV20-1	few	TRBJ2-1	TRBD2	TGCAGTGCTAGAGAGACGGGAGGGCCAAACAATGAGCAGTTCTTC	CSARETGGPNNEQFF
TRBV19	NA	TRBJ2-1	NA	TGTGCCAGTAAGAGGGGCCCCTCCTACAATGAGCAGTTCTTC	CASKRGPSYNEQFF
TRBV9	NA	TRBJ1-1	NA	TGTGCCAGCAGCCCAGCCAAGACCCTGAACACTGAAGCTTTCTTT	CASSPAKTLNTEAFF
TRBV3-1	few	TRBJ2-7	NA	TGTGCCAGCAGCCAAGGGAGAGGGGGGCGAGGCGAGCAGTACTTC	CASSQGRGGRGEQYF
TRBV10-3	NA	TRBJ2-5	NA	TGTGCCATCAGCCCTCGCGACAGGTCTACAGCCCAGTACTTC	CAISPRDRSTAQYF
TRBV20-1	few	TRBJ2-1	NA	TGCAGTGCTAGAAACATGGCCGAGAGCGGGCACAATGAGCAGTTCTTC	CSARNMAESGHNEQFF
TRBV12-3/TRBV12-4	few	TRBJ1-3	TRBD1	TGTGCCAGCAGTTCAACTACAGGGGGCAGAGGAAACACCATATATTTT	CASSSTTGGRGNTIYF
TRBV27	few	TRBJ2-7	TRBD2	TGTGCCAGCAGGGGACTAGCGGGAGTCTACGAGCAGTACTTC	CASRGLAGVYEQYF
TRBV11-2	few	TRBJ2-7	NA	TGTGCCAGCAGCCCACAGGGCCCCGAGCAGTACTTC	CASSPQGPEQYF
TRBV10-3	NA	TRBJ1-2	NA	TGTGCCATCAGTGAGTCTGCAGGCTATGGCTACACCTTC	CAISESAGYGYTF
TRBV18	NA	TRBJ2-2	NA	TGTGCCAGCTCACCACCTATAGGACAAGACACCGGGGAGCTGTTTTTT	CASSPPIGQDTGELFF
TRBV7-2	NA	TRBJ1-2	TRBD1	TGTGCCAGCAGCACCGGGACAGGGATCCTCACTAACTATGGCTACACCTTC	CASSTGTGILTNYGYTF
TRBV9	NA	TRBJ2-1	NA	TGTGCCAGCAGCGTAGGTAGCACTAACTTGTGGGGTGAGCAGTTCTTC	CASSVGSTNLWGEQFF
TRBV5-1	few	TRBJ1-1	NA	TGCGCCAGCAGCTTGGAAAGGAGAACTGAAGCTTTCTTT	CASSLERRTEAFF
TRBV5-4	NA	TRBJ2-7	NA	TGTGCCAGCAGCTTGTGGCAGGGCGGCGAGCAGTACTTC	CASSLWQGGEQYF
TRBV3-1	few	TRBJ2-1	TRBD1	TGTGCCAGCAGCGACGCATATGGACAGGGTGGGTTCTTC	CASSDAYGQGGFF
TRBV4-2	NA	TRBJ2-1	TRBD2	TGTGCCAGCAGCCAAGCTACTAGCGGAGCTACATATGAGCAGTTCTTC	CASSQATSGATYEQFF
TRBV12-3/TRBV12-4	few	TRBJ1-3	NA	TGTGCCAGCAGTTTATGGACCTCTGGAAACACCATATATTTT	CASSLWTSGNTIYF
TRBV6-1	NA	TRBJ1-5	NA	TGTGCCAGCAGTGGAGGCATCTTAGCCAATCAGCCCCAGCATTTT	CASSGGILANQPQHF
TRBV7-2	few	TRBJ2-3	TRBD2	TGTGCCAGCAGCTCCAGCGGGGTCACAGATACGCAGTATTTT	CASSSSGVTDTQYF
TRBV5-8	NA	TRBJ2-1	NA	TGTGCCAGCAGCCCGCGAGAGGGGAGCAATGAGCAGTTCTTC	CASSPREGSNEQFF
TRBV7-6	NA	TRBJ2-3	NA	TGTGCCAGCGGATCTCAGGGCTCCCCTAGCACAGATACGCAGTATTTT	CASGSQGSPSTDTQYF
TRBV18	NA	TRBJ2-5	TRBD1	TGTGCCAGCTCACCGTTGCAGGGGGCCAGAGAGACCCAGTACTTC	CASSPLQGARETQYF
TRBV30	NA	TRBJ2-3	TRBD2	TGTGCCTGGAGTGTACGGACCAGAAAGCGGGAGGGCCGGGATACGCAGTATTTT	CAWSVRTRKREGRDTQYF
TRBV4-2	few	TRBJ1-6	NA	TGTGCCAGCAGCCCGGAGAGAGGGTCCGCCCTCCACTTT	CASSPERGSALHF
TRBV4-3	NA	TRBJ2-3	TRBD1	TGCGCCAGCAGCCAAGAGGGGGGGACAGGGACGCAGTATTTT	CASSQEGGTGTQYF
TRBV7-9	NA	TRBJ1-4	NA	TGTGCCAGCAGCACATCTGTCGCTAAACTGTTTTTT	CASSTSVAKLFF